This T cell receptor beta chain was sequenced in a study of OX40 agonist ivuxolimab in advanced cancers. Germline CDR1 reads SGHAT; CDR2 reads FQNNGV. This CDR3 comprises 15 residues. Trimming pared 4 bases from V and 0 bases from J, leaving 12 bases between. Measured with immunoSEQ multiplex PCR; TCRdb has only the in-frame clones, and not every one. The table has some 100,000 clones, 80% to 85% seen once; the top ten hold around 1.1%. The sequencing used CD4+ or CD8+ T cells sorted from blood, collected in a trial of the OX40 agonist ivuxolimab. This sequence was found in an adult with an advanced solid tumor such as melanoma, head and neck, liver or kidney cancer. The chain couples TRBV11-2 to TRBJ2-5, with unresolved D. The CDR3, as DNA: TGTGCCAGCAGCTGGGGTAGGGCGTACCAAGAGACCCAGTACTTC. The encoded protein is CASSWGRAYQETQYF.